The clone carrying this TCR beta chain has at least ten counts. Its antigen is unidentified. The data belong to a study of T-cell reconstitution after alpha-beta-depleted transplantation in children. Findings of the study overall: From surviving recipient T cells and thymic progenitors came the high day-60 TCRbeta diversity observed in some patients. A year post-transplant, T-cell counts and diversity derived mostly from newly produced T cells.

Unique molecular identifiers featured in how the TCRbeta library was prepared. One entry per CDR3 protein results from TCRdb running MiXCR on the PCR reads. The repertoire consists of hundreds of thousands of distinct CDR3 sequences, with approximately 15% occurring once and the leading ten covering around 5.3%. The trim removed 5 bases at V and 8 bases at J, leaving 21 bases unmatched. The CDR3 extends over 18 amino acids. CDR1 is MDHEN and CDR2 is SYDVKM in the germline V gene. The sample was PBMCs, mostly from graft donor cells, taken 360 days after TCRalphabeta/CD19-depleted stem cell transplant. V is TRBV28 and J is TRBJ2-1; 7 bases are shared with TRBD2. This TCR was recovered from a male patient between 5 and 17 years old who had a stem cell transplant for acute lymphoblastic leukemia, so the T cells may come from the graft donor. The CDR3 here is CASSITLAGVPHTDEQFF. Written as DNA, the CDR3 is TGTGCCAGCAGTATTACCCTGGCGGGAGTGCCTCACACGGATGAGCAGTTCTTC.